This record concerns one T cell receptor (beta chain) sequence. Its antigen is unknown. It has no much larger one-base neighbor in the sample; base qualities were not kept. V is shortened by 7 bases, J by 7 bases, and the region joining them spans 14 bases. According to the germline V gene, CDR1 reads SGHRS and CDR2 reads YFSETQ. Counted from cysteine to phenylalanine, this CDR3 has 13 amino acids. Only CDR3 DNA remains: 39 bases, in frame from the first base. The treatment or condition label, read with the paper, signifies: allogeneic hematopoietic cell transplantation with graft depleted of TCRalphabeta T cells and CD19 B cells. The transplant recipients were children given TCRalphabeta/CD19-depleted allogeneic hematopoietic cell grafts. The library came from PCR. The reads were generated on an Illumina HiSeq 2500. TCR libraries were prepared with molecular barcoding, using unique molecular identifiers to normalize TCRbeta repertoire quantification. TCRdb trimmed the raw reads at Q25, called clones with MiXCR and kept productive beta chains. CDR3 protein duplicates are merged, each entry listing the most common genes and DNA. The sample data list 440,000 or so distinct CDR3 sequences, and 43% of these were observed just once. Under 35% of the sample belongs to the ten largest clones.

The data were obtained in a study of T-cell reconstitution after alpha-beta-depleted transplantation in children (TCRdb year 2016). The study in broad terms: Using TCR repertoire profiling, the study quantitatively followed how T-cell immune reconstitution unfolded in children after TCRalphabeta/CD19-depleted allogeneic hematopoietic cell transplantation.

The paper's findings and limits, for the study overall: In some patients, the high TCRbeta diversity seen at day 60 was put down to recipient T cells and intrathymic progenitors that had survived conditioning. Over the following months the frequencies of hyperexpanded clones went down, and after one year T-cell counts and TCRbeta diversity were mostly credited to newly produced T cells. About two months after transplant, the apparently early recovery of alphabetaT-cell counts reportedly depended on just several hundred clones that had expanded rapidly and came from non-depleted graft cells.

The sequencing used PBMCs, collected before TCRalphabeta/CD19-depleted stem cell transplant. The chain employs TRBV5-1 and TRBJ1-4, and possibly TRBD1, on 5 matching bases. The receptor was isolated from a girl aged 2 to 10 with aplastic anemia, due to receive a stem cell transplant. DNA sequence: TGCGCCAGCGGCCAGGGCCCCCGTGAAAAACTGTTTTTT. Its product reads: CASGQGPREKLFF.